This TCR beta chain was recovered during a study of cytomegalovirus exposure and HLA in healthy donors. The PCR made use of 60 Vbeta and 13 Jbeta primers. TCRdb keeps only in-frame clones here, not all; method: immunoSEQ multiplex PCR. The sample contains about 120,000 clones, about 86% of which appear only once. The length of the CDR3 is 14 residues. Germline assignment: CDR1 LGHNT and CDR2 FRNRAP. V lost 3 bases and J lost 6; bases outside the gene matches: 7. Sequencing input: PBMCs. This TCR was sampled from a woman aged 40-49 years in good health and CMV-seronegative. The genes are TRBV12-5 and TRBJ1-1; 7 bases are a match to TRBD1. This chain's CDR3 is CASGFFRTGSEAFF. The CDR3 nucleotides read TGTGCTAGTGGTTTCTTTCGGACAGGCTCTGAAGCTTTCTTT.